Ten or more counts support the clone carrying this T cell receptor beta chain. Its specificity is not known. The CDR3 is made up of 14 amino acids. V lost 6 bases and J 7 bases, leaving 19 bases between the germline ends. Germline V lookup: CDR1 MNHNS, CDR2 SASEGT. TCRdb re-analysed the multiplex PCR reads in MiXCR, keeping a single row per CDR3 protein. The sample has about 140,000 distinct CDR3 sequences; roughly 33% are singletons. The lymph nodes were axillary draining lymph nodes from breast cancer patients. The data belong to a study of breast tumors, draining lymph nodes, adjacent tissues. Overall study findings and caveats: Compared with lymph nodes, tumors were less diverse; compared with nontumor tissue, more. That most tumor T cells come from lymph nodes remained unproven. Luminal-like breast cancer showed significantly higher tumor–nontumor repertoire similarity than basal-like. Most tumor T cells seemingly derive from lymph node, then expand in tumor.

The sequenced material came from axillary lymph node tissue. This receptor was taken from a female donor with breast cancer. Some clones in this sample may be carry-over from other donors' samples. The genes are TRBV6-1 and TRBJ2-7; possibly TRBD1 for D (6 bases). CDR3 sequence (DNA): TGTGCCAGCAGCGCTCTCCAGGGGCTGGGGGAGCAGTACGTC. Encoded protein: CASSALQGLGEQYV.